A selection of T cell receptor beta chains follows, all from one sample in a study of shared clonotypes between healthy human individuals. Sequencing was performed with immunoSEQ multiplex PCR; in TCRdb, only in-frame clones are kept and a portion is missing. The sample consists of around 610,000 clones, around 96% of them appearing once. Sequencing was performed on naive CD8+ T cells sorted from blood. The receptors stem from a woman aged 30 to 39 in good health. CDR3s include the opening cysteine and the closing phenylalanine or tryptophan. D genes are given only for firm matches. Clone sizes are given selectively: once, few, many, or a class where the clone is expanded.

CDR3,DNA,J,D,size,V
CASSHRVERILRASTDTQYF,TGTGCCAGCAGTCACCGGGTGGAGCGCATCCTAAGGGCTAGCACAGATACGCAGTATTTT,TRBJ2-3,-,-,TRBV27
CASKIYMTALNTEAFF,TGTGCCAGCAAGATATACATGACAGCTTTAAACACTGAAGCTTTCTTT,TRBJ1-1,-,-,TRBV7-2
CASRYGAGVSYNEQFF,TGTGCCAGCAGATACGGAGCGGGAGTCTCCTACAATGAGCAGTTCTTC,TRBJ2-1,TRBD2,-,TRBV27
CASSRLLLADSYEQYF,TGTGCCAGCAGTCGCCTATTGCTAGCGGATAGCTACGAGCAGTACTTC,TRBJ2-7,TRBD2,-,TRBV11-2
CASNRLLGGSTDTQYF,TGTGCCAGCAACCGACTGCTGGGAGGTAGCACAGATACGCAGTATTTT,TRBJ2-3,-,-,TRBV13
CASNEAGGHETQYF,TGTGCCAGTAACGAAGCGGGAGGGCATGAGACCCAGTACTTC,TRBJ2-5,TRBD2,-,TRBV19
CASSFHGAAYEQFF,TGTGCCAGCAGCTTTCATGGGGCCGCATATGAGCAGTTCTTC,TRBJ2-1,-,-,TRBV7-9
CASSLDRSTGRNYGYTF,TGTGCCAGCAGCTTAGACCGATCGACAGGGAGGAACTATGGCTACACCTTC,TRBJ1-2,TRBD1,-,TRBV7-6
CASSFSGTGMLHTEAFF,TGTGCCAGCAGCTTCTCCGGGACAGGGATGTTGCACACTGAAGCTTTCTTT,TRBJ1-1,TRBD1,-,TRBV13
CPGGGPDEQYF,TGCCCTGGGGGGGGCCCGGACGAGCAGTACTTC,TRBJ2-7,-,-,TRBV29-1
CAIMSGDRIYEQYF,TGTGCCATCATGAGTGGGGACAGAATCTACGAGCAGTACTTC,TRBJ2-7,TRBD1,-,TRBV10-3
CASSYRGSNQPQHF,TGTGCCAGCAGCTACAGGGGGTCCAATCAGCCCCAGCATTTT,TRBJ1-5,TRBD1,once,TRBV5-6
CASRRLAGTYEQYF,TGTGCCAGCAGACGACTAGCGGGGACCTACGAGCAGTACTTC,TRBJ2-7,TRBD2,-,TRBV27
CASSFRPGQDYGYTF,TGTGCCAGCAGCTTTCGACCGGGACAGGACTATGGCTACACCTTC,TRBJ1-2,TRBD1,-,TRBV7-6
CASSYIGGNTEAFF,TGTGCCAGCAGTTACATAGGGGGGAACACTGAAGCTTTCTTT,TRBJ1-1,-,-,TRBV6-5
CASSIGDLGQPQHF,TGTGCCAGTAGTATAGGGGACCTGGGACAGCCCCAGCATTTT,TRBJ1-5,-,-,TRBV19
CASRAGGSYEQYF,TGCGCCAGTAGGGCCGGGGGTTCCTACGAGCAGTACTTC,TRBJ2-7,-,-,TRBV19
CASSLTQTSGSGYTGELFF,TGTGCCAGCAGCTTAACCCAGACTAGCGGGAGTGGGTACACCGGGGAGCTGTTTTTT,TRBJ2-2,TRBD2,-,TRBV7-9
CASRETSASSYEQYF,TGTGCCAGCAGGGAGACTAGCGCATCCTCCTACGAGCAGTACTTC,TRBJ2-7,TRBD2,-,TRBV2
CASSLTGVNTEAFF,TGTGCCAGCAGTTTAACAGGGGTGAACACTGAAGCTTTCTTT,TRBJ1-1,TRBD1,-,TRBV28
CASSLGGGGSYEQYF,TGTGCCAGCAGCTTGGGAGGGGGAGGCTCCTACGAGCAGTACTTC,TRBJ2-7,-,-,TRBV5-6
CASSVDRGLFRELFF,TGTGCCAGCAGCGTAGACAGGGGGCTTTTCCGGGAGCTGTTTTTT,TRBJ2-2,TRBD1,-,TRBV9
CASRESAGGPYNEQFF,TGTGCCAGCAGGGAGAGTGCGGGAGGGCCCTACAATGAGCAGTTCTTC,TRBJ2-1,TRBD2,-,TRBV27
CASSYSTGGSTEAFF,TGTGCCAGCAGTTACTCGACAGGCGGATCCACTGAAGCTTTCTTT,TRBJ1-1,-,-,TRBV6-5
CASSLAVLEQFF,TGTGCCAGCAGCTTAGCGGTTCTAGAGCAGTTCTTC,TRBJ2-1,-,-,TRBV7-8
CASSDLAGGHTGELFF,TGTGCCAGCAGTGACCTAGCGGGAGGCCACACCGGGGAGCTGTTTTTT,TRBJ2-2,TRBD2,-,TRBV9
CASSKDEAWGVEQYF,TGTGCCAGCAGCAAGGATGAGGCTTGGGGGGTCGAGCAGTACTTC,TRBJ2-7,-,once,TRBV7-6
CASSQEPYEQYF,TGTGCCAGCAGCCAAGAGCCCTACGAGCAGTACTTC,TRBJ2-7,-,-,TRBV14
CSVGPSGRTGELFF,TGCAGCGTTGGACCTAGCGGGAGAACCGGGGAGCTGTTTTTT,TRBJ2-2,TRBD2,once,TRBV29-1
CASSSIQDREQYF,TGTGCCAGCAGTTCCATACAAGACAGGGAACAGTACTTC,TRBJ2-7,TRBD1,-,TRBV28
CASSPTGFSDEKLFF,TGCGCCAGCAGCCCTACAGGGTTCTCGGATGAAAAACTGTTTTTT,TRBJ1-4,-,-,TRBV4-1
CASSFAASVMNYEQYF,TGTGCCAGCAGTTTTGCGGCTAGCGTCATGAACTACGAGCAGTACTTC,TRBJ2-7,-,-,TRBV28
CASSIEGSGYEQYF,TGTGCCAGTAGTATAGAGGGGTCAGGCTACGAGCAGTACTTC,TRBJ2-7,-,-,TRBV19
CASSPGQGISQPQHF,TGTGCCAGCAGTCCGGGACAGGGGATTAGTCAGCCCCAGCATTTT,TRBJ1-5,TRBD1,-,TRBV27
CASSLPGVEQYF,TGTGCCAGCAGCTTACCAGGGGTCGAACAGTACTTC,TRBJ2-7,-,-,TRBV11-2
CASSFFSGRADEQYF,TGTGCCAGCAGCTTCTTTAGCGGGAGGGCCGACGAGCAGTACTTC,TRBJ2-7,TRBD2,-,TRBV7-2
CASSNQPQHF,TGTGCCAGCAGCAATCAGCCCCAGCATTTT,TRBJ1-5,-,few,TRBV28
CASSPLVDTEAFF,TGTGCCAGCAGCCCCTTGGTGGATACTGAAGCTTTCTTT,TRBJ1-1,-,-,TRBV5-4
CASSEFPGLGETQYF,TGTGCCAGCAGTGAATTCCCAGGCTTAGGCGAGACCCAGTACTTC,TRBJ2-5,-,-,TRBV2
CASRRDTGELFF,TGTGCCAGCAGGAGGGACACCGGGGAGCTGTTTTTT,TRBJ2-2,-,-,TRBV2
CASNAVAGGLYEQYF,TGTGCCAGCAACGCGGTAGCGGGAGGACTCTACGAGCAGTACTTC,TRBJ2-7,TRBD2,-,TRBV28
CATRVKGGNQPQHF,TGTGCCACCCGCGTCAAGGGGGGCAATCAGCCCCAGCATTTT,TRBJ1-5,-,-,TRBV10-3
CASSFGTSEYNEQFF,TGTGCCAGCAGCTTTGGGACTAGCGAGTACAATGAGCAGTTCTTC,TRBJ2-1,TRBD2,once,TRBV9
CASSQGVRMGTQYF,TGTGCCAGCAGCCAAGGCGTTAGGATGGGGACCCAGTACTTC,TRBJ2-5,-,-,TRBV4-2
CASRLTPTGLLYEQYF,TGTGCCAGCAGACTCACACCCACAGGGTTACTCTACGAGCAGTACTTC,TRBJ2-7,-,-,TRBV27
CASSVAPGGPHEQYF,TGTGCCAGCAGCGTAGCTCCGGGAGGGCCGCACGAGCAGTACTTC,TRBJ2-7,TRBD2,-,TRBV9
CASSDGRYEQYF,TGTGCCAGCAGTGACGGGCGCTACGAGCAGTACTTC,TRBJ2-7,-,-,TRBV2
CATRDGPPNYGYTF,TGTGCCACCCGCGACGGACCTCCTAACTATGGCTACACCTTC,TRBJ1-2,-,-,TRBV2